Included here is one T cell receptor (beta chain) sequence, with context. What it binds is unknown. CD45RO negativity and positive selection for CCR7 defined naive CD8 cells, a population that excluded terminally differentiated effector memory CD45RA+ cells. The sample originates from a study of shared clonotypes between healthy human individuals. Notes on the study in general: Clonotype sharing across several donors was observed for around 5.1% of naive CD4 clonotypes. Generation probability values for non-shared clonotypes were lower than those for clonotypes shared by all four donors.

DNA at 150 to 200 ng, approximately 30,000 T cell genomes, went into sorted-subset replicate PCRs. The data were produced by immunoSEQ multiplex PCR, yet TCRdb's version contains in-frame clones alone and is incomplete. The table lists some 2 million clones, about 95% of them singletons, with 1% to 1.5% in the top ten. Germline CDR1 MGHRA, CDR2 YSYEKL. There are 15 residues in the CDR3. J gave up 7 bases and V 2 bases, and 7 bases lay outside the gene matches. The sequenced sample consisted of naive CD8+ T cells sorted from blood. The rearrangement uses TRBV4-1 and TRBJ1-4, with 7 bases lining up with TRBD1. This TCR came from a young man in good health. Here the CDR3 reads CASSQREGAPEKLFF. CDR3 nucleotide sequence: TGCGCCAGCAGCCAACGGGAGGGGGCGCCTGAAAAACTGTTTTTT.